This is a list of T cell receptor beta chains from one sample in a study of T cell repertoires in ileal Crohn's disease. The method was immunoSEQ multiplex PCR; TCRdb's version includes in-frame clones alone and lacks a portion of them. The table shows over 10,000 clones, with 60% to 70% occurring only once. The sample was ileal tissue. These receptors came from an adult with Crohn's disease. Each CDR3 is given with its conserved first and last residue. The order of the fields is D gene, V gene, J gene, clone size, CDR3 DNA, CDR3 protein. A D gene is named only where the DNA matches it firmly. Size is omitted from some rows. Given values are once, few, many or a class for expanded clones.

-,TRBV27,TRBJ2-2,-,TGTGCCAGCGGAGGCGGGGCGAACACCGGGGAGCTGTTTTTT,CASGGGANTGELFF
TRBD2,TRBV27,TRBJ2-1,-,TGTGCCAGCAGTTTATCCGGCGGGGGGGCGGGGACCCAGTACAATGAGCAGTTCTTC,CASSLSGGGAGTQYNEQFF
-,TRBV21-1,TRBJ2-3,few,TGTGCCAGCTGCAAATCGGGGCGGGACGATGTTCCTAGCACAGATACGCAGTATTTT,CASCKSGRDDVPSTDTQYF
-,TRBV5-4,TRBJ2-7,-,TGTGCCAGCAGCTTGTGGAATCAAGACGAGCAGTACTTC,CASSLWNQDEQYF
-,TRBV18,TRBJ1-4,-,TGTGCCAGCTCACCCAATGAGCAAGGACCTAGGGGAAAACTGTTTTTT,CASSPNEQGPRGKLFF
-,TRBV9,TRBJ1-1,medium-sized,TGTGCCAGCAGCACCACGGGCCAGGCTGAAGCTTTCTTT,CASSTTGQAEAFF
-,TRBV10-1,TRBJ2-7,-,TGCGCCAGCAGTGCCGCTCTGGGCATCGGCGAGCAGTACTTC,CASSAALGIGEQYF
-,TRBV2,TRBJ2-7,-,TGTGCCAGTCAGGTGGGGTCCGAGCAGTACTTC,CASQVGSEQYF
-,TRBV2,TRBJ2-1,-,TGTGCCAGCAGTACGAGGGGTTTCTACAATGAGCAGTTCTTC,CASSTRGFYNEQFF
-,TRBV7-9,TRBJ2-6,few,TGTGCCAGCAGCTGGTCAGGGTCGGGGGCCAACGTCCTGACTTTC,CASSWSGSGANVLTF
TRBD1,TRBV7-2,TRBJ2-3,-,TGTGCCAGCAGCTTTAGAGGGGGCGGGACAGATACGCAGTATTTT,CASSFRGGGTDTQYF
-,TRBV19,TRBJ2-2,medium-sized,TGTGCCAGTAGTATAATCCCGAGGGTACCCGGGGAGCTGTTTTTT,CASSIIPRVPGELFF
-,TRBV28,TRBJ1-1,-,TGTGCCAGCAGTAGGGGTGCGGGGTTGAACACTGAAGCTTTCTTT,CASSRGAGLNTEAFF
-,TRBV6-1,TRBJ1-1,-,TGTGCCAGCAGTGAACTGGGGTCGATCACTGAAGCTTTCTTT,CASSELGSITEAFF
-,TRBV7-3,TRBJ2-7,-,TGTGCCAGCAGCTCTAAACGGGGCTACGAGCAGTACTTC,CASSSKRGYEQYF
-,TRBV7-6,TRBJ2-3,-,TGTGCCAGCAGCTTTGGACTCCGGGATACGCAGTATTTT,CASSFGLRDTQYF
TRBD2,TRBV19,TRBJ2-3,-,TGTGCCAGTAGTTTCCCTTGGGGGGGAGCTAGCACAGATACGCAGTATTTT,CASSFPWGGASTDTQYF
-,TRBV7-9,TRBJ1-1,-,TGTGCCAGCAGGTCCGTCGGGGGGACTGAAGCTTTCTTT,CASRSVGGTEAFF